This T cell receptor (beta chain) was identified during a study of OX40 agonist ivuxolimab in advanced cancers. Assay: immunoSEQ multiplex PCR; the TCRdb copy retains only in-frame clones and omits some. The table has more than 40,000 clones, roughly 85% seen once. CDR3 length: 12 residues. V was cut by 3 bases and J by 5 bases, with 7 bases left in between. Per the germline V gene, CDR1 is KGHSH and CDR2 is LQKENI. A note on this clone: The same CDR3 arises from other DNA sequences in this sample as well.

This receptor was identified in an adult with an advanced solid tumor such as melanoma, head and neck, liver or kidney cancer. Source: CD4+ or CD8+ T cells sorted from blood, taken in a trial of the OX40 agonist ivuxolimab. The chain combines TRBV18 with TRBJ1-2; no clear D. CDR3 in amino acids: CASSPLGYGYTF. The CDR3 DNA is TGTGCCAGCTCACCTCTAGGATATGGCTACACCTTC. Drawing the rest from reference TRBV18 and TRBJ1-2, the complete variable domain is NAGVMQNPRHLVRRRGQEARLRCSPMKGHSHVYWYRQLPEEGLKFMVYLQKENIIDESGMPKERFSAEFPKEGPSILRIQQVVRGDSAAYFCASSPLGYGYTFGSGTRLTVV.